The entry below gives a single TCR beta chain sequence along with its context. Its antigen is unidentified. Data came from immunoSEQ multiplex PCR; TCRdb stores just in-frame clones and leaves some out. Here the sample spans around 80,000 clones, 94% being singletons. The record originates from a study of OX40 agonist ivuxolimab in advanced cancers. Study-wide background: Participants averaged approximately 65 years of age (range about 23 to 90) and were 75% to 90% male. Two cutaneous melanoma patients and one hepatocellular carcinoma patient, three in all, had partial responses.

Study-wide results and caveats: Average numbers of expanded clones were greater in CD8+ T cells than in CD4+. Clonal expansion from baseline to week 6 occurred in both CD4+ and CD8+ T cells.

Trimming took off 0 bases at V and 12 bases at J, with 12 bases between the two ends. The CDR3 runs to 13 residues. Germline V gene sequence: CDR1 SGHNT, CDR2 YENEEA. This sequence originates from an adult with an advanced solid tumor such as melanoma, head and neck, liver or kidney cancer. The sample consisted of CD4+ or CD8+ T cells sorted from blood, taken in a trial of the OX40 agonist ivuxolimab. V usage is TRBV11-3 and J usage is TRBJ2-1, with a weak D call TRBD2 (6 bases). DNA for the CDR3: TGTGCCAGCAGCTTAGATCTTGGGGGAGGGCAGTTCTTC. Residues: CASSLDLGGGQFF.